The clone carrying this TCR beta chain was seen more than once but under ten times. Other DNA sequences from this sample encode an identical CDR3 as well. During active infection, Seattle patients enrolled and were then monitored through disease. The sample is drawn from a study of blood T cell repertoires in COVID-19. Study overall: Whether acute or convalescent, the COVID-19 samples came from the United States, Italy and Spain. PBMCs, B-cell-depleted T cells, or T cells provided the cDNA or gDNA that made up the material.

V was shortened by 1 base and J by 1 base, with 4 bases between the two germline ends. Germline assignment: CDR1 MDHEN and CDR2 SYDVKM. The CDR3 is 13 amino acids. As processed by the authors: Amplification of reference gene primers was used by the study to estimate nucleated cell counts. Sequencing used immunoSEQ multiplex PCR; TCRdb keeps in-frame clones, though not all of them. From that table come the V and J calls and clone size; the DNA was used to work out D and trimming. The sample shows 150,000 to 200,000 clones, roughly 85% of them seen only once. This receptor was obtained from a woman in her fifties or sixties with COVID-19, enrolled during active disease. The V call is TRBV28, the J call TRBJ1-1; unclear D gene. The sequencing sample was made of peripheral blood. DNA of the CDR3: TGTGCCAGCAGTTTATCAGGGAACACTGAAGCTTTCTTT. It translates to CASSLSGNTEAFF. The full variable domain, its missing parts supplied by reference TRBV28 and TRBJ1-1, is DVKVTQSSRYLVKRTGEKVFLECVQDMDHENMFWYRQDPGLGLRLIYFSYDVKMKEKGDIPEGYSVSREKKERFSLILESASTNQTSMYLCASSLSGNTEAFFGQGTRLTVV.